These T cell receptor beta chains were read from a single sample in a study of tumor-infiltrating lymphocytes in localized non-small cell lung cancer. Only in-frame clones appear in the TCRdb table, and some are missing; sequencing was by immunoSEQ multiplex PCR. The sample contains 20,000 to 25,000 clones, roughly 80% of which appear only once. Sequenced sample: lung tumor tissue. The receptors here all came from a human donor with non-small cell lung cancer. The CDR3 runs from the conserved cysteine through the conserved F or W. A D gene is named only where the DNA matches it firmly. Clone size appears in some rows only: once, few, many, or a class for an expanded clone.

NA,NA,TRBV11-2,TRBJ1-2,CASSPRVRADGYTF,TGTGCCAGCAGCCCCCGTGTCAGGGCGGATGGCTACACCTTC
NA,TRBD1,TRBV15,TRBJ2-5,CATSSGDRGQETQYF,TGTGCCACCAGCAGTGGGGACAGGGGACAAGAGACCCAGTACTTC
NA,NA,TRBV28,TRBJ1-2,CASSSRTATYGYTF,TGTGCCAGCAGTTCGAGGACAGCGACTTATGGCTACACCTTC
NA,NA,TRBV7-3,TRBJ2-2,CASSLMAGTTGELFF,TGTGCCAGCAGCTTAATGGCAGGGACCACCGGGGAGCTGTTTTTT
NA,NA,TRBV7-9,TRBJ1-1,CASSRPGPRGTEAFF,TGTGCCAGCAGCCGACCGGGACCCCGGGGGACTGAAGCTTTCTTT
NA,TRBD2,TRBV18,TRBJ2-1,CASSPAGVLYNEQFF,TGTGCCAGCTCACCAGCGGGAGTTCTCTACAATGAGCAGTTCTTC
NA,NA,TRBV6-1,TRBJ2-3,CASRASGTDTQYF,TGTGCCAGCAGAGCTAGCGGCACAGATACGCAGTATTTT
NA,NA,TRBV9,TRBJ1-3,CASSPQGHSGNTIYF,TGTGCCAGCAGCCCCCAGGGCCACTCTGGAAACACCATATATTTT
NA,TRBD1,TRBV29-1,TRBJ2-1,CSVEGTGHGQFF,TGCAGCGTTGAAGGGACAGGGCATGGACAGTTCTTC
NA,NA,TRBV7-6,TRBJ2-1,CASSLESYNEQFF,TGTGCCAGCAGCTTAGAATCCTACAATGAGCAGTTCTTC
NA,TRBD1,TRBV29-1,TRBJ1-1,CSVEHTGGTEAFF,TGCAGCGTTGAGCATACAGGGGGGACTGAAGCTTTCTTT
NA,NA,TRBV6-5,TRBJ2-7,CASSFQGGTGEQYF,TGTGCCAGCAGTTTCCAAGGGGGGACCGGGGAGCAGTACTTC
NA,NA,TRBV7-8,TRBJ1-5,CASSQRRQLGQPQHF,TGTGCCAGCAGCCAGAGGAGACAGCTCGGTCAGCCCCAGCATTTT
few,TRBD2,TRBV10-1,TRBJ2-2,CASSASGRASGELFF,TGCGCCAGCAGCGCAAGCGGGAGGGCCTCCGGGGAGCTGTTTTTT
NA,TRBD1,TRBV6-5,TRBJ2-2,CASSYLGTGIGELFF,TGTGCCAGCAGTTACCTCGGGACAGGGATTGGGGAGCTGTTTTTT
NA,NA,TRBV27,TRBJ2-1,CASSFVGAYNEQFF,TGTGCCAGCAGTTTTGTCGGGGCCTACAATGAGCAGTTCTTC